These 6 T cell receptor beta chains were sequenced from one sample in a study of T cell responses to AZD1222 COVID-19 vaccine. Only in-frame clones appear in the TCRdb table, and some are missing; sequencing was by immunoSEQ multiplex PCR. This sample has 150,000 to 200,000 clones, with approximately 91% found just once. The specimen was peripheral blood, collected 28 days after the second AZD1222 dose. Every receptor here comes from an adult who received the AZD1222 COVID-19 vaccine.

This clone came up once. CDR3 amino acids: CASSLNRMDGYTF. In DNA form, the CDR3 reads TGTGCCAGCAGCCTTAACAGGATGGATGGCTACACCTTC. The chain recombines TRBV9 with TRBJ1-2, with D tentatively TRBD1 (5 bases). Germline values: CDR1 SGDLS, CDR2 YYNGEE. The CDR3 runs to 13 residues. With 4 bases removed from V and 6 bases from J, the gap between germline ends came to 13 bases.

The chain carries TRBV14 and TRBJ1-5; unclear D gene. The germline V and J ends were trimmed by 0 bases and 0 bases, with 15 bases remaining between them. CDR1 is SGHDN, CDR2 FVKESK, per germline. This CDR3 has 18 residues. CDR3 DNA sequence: TGTGCCAGCAGCCAAGATGGCCAGCCTTCATTTAGCAATCAGCCCCAGCATTTT. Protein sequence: CASSQDGQPSFSNQPQHF.

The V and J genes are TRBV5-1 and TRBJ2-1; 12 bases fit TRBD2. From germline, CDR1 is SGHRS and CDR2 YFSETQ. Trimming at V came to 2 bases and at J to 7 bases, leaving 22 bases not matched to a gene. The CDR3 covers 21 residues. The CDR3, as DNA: TGCGCCAGCAGCTTCGGACCTACTGGGACTAGCGGGTTTCTCGATTGGAATGAGCAGTTCTTC. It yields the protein CASSFGPTGTSGFLDWNEQFF.

The CDR3 DNA reads TGTGCCTGGAGTAACCCGGCGGGCTATGGCTACACCTTC. Protein product: CAWSNPAGYGYTF. This chain joins TRBV30 and TRBJ1-2; unclear D gene. CDR1 and CDR2 (germline): GTSNPN, SVGIG (reference sequence). CDR3 length: 13 residues. Trimming shortened V by 2 bases and J by 4 bases, and 11 bases separated the two germline ends.

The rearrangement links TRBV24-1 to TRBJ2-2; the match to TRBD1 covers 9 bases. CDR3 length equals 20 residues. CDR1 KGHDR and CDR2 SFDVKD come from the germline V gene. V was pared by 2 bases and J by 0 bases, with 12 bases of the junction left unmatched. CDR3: CATSDSLVGTGLANTGELFF. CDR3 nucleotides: TGTGCCACCAGTGATTCCCTAGTCGGGACAGGGCTCGCGAACACCGGGGAGCTGTTTTTT.

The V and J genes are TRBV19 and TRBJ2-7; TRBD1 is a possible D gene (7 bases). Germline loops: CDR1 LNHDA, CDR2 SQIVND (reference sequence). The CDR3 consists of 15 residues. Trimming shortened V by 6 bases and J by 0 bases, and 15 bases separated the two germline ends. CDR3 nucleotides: TGTGCCAGTAGAGCGCGGGACAGTTTCTCCTACGAGCAGTACTTC. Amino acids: CASRARDSFSYEQYF.